Presented here are 15 T cell receptor beta chains from one specimen sequenced in a study of T cell responses to AZD1222 COVID-19 vaccine. Only in-frame clones appear in the TCRdb table, and some are missing; sequencing was by immunoSEQ multiplex PCR. The sample holds 130,000 to 150,000 clones; around 84% are singletons and the top ten take around 5.1%. The source was peripheral blood, collected 28 days after the second AZD1222 dose. The origin of the receptors is an adult who received the AZD1222 COVID-19 vaccine.

This chain uses TRBV6-2 or TRBV6-3 with TRBJ2-1; 8 nucleotides align to TRBD2. Trimming cost V 4 bases and J 2 bases; bases outside gene matches: 4. This CDR3 spans 15 amino acids. CDR1 is MNHEY, CDR2 SVGEGT, per germline. The CDR3 reads CASSLLAATYNEQFF. The DNA of the CDR3 is TGTGCCAGCAGTTTACTAGCGGCTACCTACAATGAGCAGTTCTTC.

The genes are TRBV7-2 and TRBJ2-5; TRBD2 matches at 8 bases. Losses at the gene ends were 1 base for V and 5 bases for J; bases not matched to a gene: 9. The CDR3 consists of 16 residues. Germline assignment: CDR1 SGHTA and CDR2 FQGNSA. For the CDR3, the DNA is TGTGCCAGCAGCTTAGATCCGGGGGGGGCGGAGGAGACCCAGTACTTC. Its protein is CASSLDPGGAEETQYF.

The rearrangement links TRBV19 to TRBJ2-7; a weak D match, TRBD1 (5 bases). Germline values: CDR1 LNHDA, CDR2 SQIVND (reference sequence). The V gene lost 0 bases and the J gene lost 3 bases, with 6 bases spanning the gap. This CDR3 spans 13 amino acids. CDR3 coding DNA: TGTGCCAGTAGTATAGACCAGGGCTACGAGCAGTACTTC. Translating gives CASSIDQGYEQYF.

The chain carries TRBV14 and TRBJ2-6; 8 bases agree with TRBD1. Per germline, CDR1 SGHDN and CDR2 FVKESK. The junction had 10 bases not matched to a gene; V was cut back by 3 bases and J by 0 bases. CDR3 size: 19 residues. CDR3: CASSHRTGQVTSGANVLTF. The CDR3 nucleotides read TGTGCCAGCAGCCACCGAACGGGACAGGTAACCTCTGGGGCCAACGTCCTGACTTTC.

The chain uses TRBV25-1 and TRBJ1-2; D unresolved. The germline V gene has CDR1 MGHDK and CDR2 SYGVNS. The CDR3 spans 11 residues. The V gene lost 8 bases and the J gene lost 4 bases, with 8 bases spanning the gap. CDR3 sequence reads: CASQTVYGYTF. CDR3 in DNA: TGTGCCAGCCAGACGGTCTATGGCTACACCTTC.

The J gene is TRBJ1-4, the V gene TRBV5-1; D might be TRBD1 (5 bases). Germline V gene lookup returns CDR1 SGHRS and CDR2 YFSETQ. This CDR3 contains 15 residues. Trimming cost V 4 bases and J 0 bases, with 10 bases left between them. The CDR3 protein is CASSVGQTTNEKLFF. CDR3 in DNA: TGCGCCAGCAGCGTTGGACAAACAACTAATGAAAAACTGTTTTTT.

J is TRBJ2-7 and V is TRBV19, with a possible D match to TRBD1 (5 bases). The V end lost 5 bases, the J end lost 0 bases, and 14 bases lay between the germline ends. Per the germline V gene, CDR1 is LNHDA and CDR2 is SQIVND (reference sequence). The CDR3 consists of 15 residues. The CDR3 is CASSFDSQSSYEQYF. In DNA, the CDR3 is TGTGCCAGTAGTTTCGACAGCCAGAGCTCCTACGAGCAGTACTTC.

This sequence joins TRBV19 and TRBJ2-7; maybe TRBD2 (5 bases). This CDR3 region has 13 residues. Trimming took 3 bases from V and 6 from J, leaving 12 bases between them. The V gene's germline CDR1 is LNHDA and CDR2 SQIVND (reference sequence). CDR3 nucleotides: TGTGCCAGTAGTATGAGGTCGGGGTCCGAGCAGTACTTC. Encoded protein: CASSMRSGSEQYF.

The V gene is TRBV3-1 (or the pseudogene TRBV3-2), the J gene TRBJ1-1; TRBD1 is a possible D gene (5 bases). Germline CDR1 and CDR2: LGHDT and YNNKEL (reference sequence). CDR3 length: 18 amino acids. Trimming removed 0 bases at V and 0 bases at J, with 17 bases between. This CDR3 reads CASSQEGIRGLMNTEAFF. The CDR3 bases are TGTGCCAGCAGCCAAGAGGGTATTCGGGGCCTCATGAACACTGAAGCTTTCTTT.

V gene TRBV2 combines with J gene TRBJ1-1, with 8 bases that match TRBD1. This CDR3 has 16 residues. Per germline, CDR1 SNHLY and CDR2 FYNNEI. V was clipped by 7 bases and J by 4 bases; unmatched bases: 14. The CDR3 bases are TGTGCCAGCAAAAGAGCAGGGGGCGCCCAATCCACTGAAGCTTTCTTT. Translation: CASKRAGGAQSTEAFF.

The chain is built from TRBV3-1 (or the pseudogene TRBV3-2) and TRBJ2-1; D gene uncertain. Trimming stripped 5 bases from V and 8 bases from J, with 7 bases between. Per germline, CDR1 LGHDT and CDR2 YNNKEL (reference sequence). The CDR3 loop spans 11 amino acids. This CDR3 is CASSSIDEQFF. CDR3 DNA sequence: TGTGCCAGCAGCTCCATAGATGAGCAGTTCTTC.

This chain connects TRBV4-1 to TRBJ2-3; 9 bases map to TRBD2. The CDR3 runs 17 residues. The trim removed 1 base at V and 5 bases at J, leaving 10 bases unmatched. Germline V CDR1 and CDR2: MGHRA, YSYEKL. The CDR3 reads CASSQADLAGARDTQYF. CDR3 coding DNA: TGCGCCAGCAGCCAAGCTGACTTAGCGGGGGCGAGAGATACGCAGTATTTT.

The rearrangement links TRBV11-3 to TRBJ1-3; D possibly corresponds to TRBD1 (6 bases). Germline assignment: CDR1 SGHNT and CDR2 YENEEA. CDR3 length equals 18 residues. Trimming shortened V by 5 bases and J by 5 bases, and 25 bases separated the two germline ends. The CDR3: CASSPTKTGTRQRNTIYF. CDR3 bases: TGTGCCAGCAGCCCAACCAAAACCGGGACAAGACAGCGAAACACCATATATTTT.

The chain combines TRBV19 with TRBJ2-2; 13 positions match TRBD2. Germline V lookup: CDR1 LNHDA, CDR2 SQIVND (reference sequence). The CDR3 spans 19 residues. V shed 5 bases and J 0 bases; nucleotides not matched to a gene: 9. The chain's CDR3 is CASSVGPTSGRPNTGELFF. For the CDR3, the DNA is TGTGCCAGTAGTGTGGGCCCGACTAGCGGGAGGCCGAACACCGGGGAGCTGTTTTTT.

This clone has only a few counts. The chain recombines TRBV6-5 with TRBJ1-1; no clear D gene. Between the trimmed V and J ends, which lost 8 bases and 3 bases, there was a span of 13 bases. CDR3 length: 13 residues. Germline values: CDR1 MNHEY, CDR2 SVGAGI. Here the CDR3 reads CASRRDQYTEAFF. CDR3 DNA: TGTGCCAGCCGGAGGGATCAGTACACTGAAGCTTTCTTT.